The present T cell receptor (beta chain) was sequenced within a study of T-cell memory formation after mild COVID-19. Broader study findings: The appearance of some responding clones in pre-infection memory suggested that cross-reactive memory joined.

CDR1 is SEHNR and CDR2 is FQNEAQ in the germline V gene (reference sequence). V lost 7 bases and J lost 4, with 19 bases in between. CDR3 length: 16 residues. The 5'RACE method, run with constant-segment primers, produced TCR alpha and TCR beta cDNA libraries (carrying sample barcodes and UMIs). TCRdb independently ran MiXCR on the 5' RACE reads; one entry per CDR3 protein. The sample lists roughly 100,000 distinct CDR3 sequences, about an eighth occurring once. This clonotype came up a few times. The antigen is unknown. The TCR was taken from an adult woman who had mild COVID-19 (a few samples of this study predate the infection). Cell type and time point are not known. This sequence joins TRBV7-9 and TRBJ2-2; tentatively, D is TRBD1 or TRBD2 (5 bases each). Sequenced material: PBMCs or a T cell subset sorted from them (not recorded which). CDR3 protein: CASISETGLGTGELFF. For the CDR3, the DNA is TGTGCCAGCATCTCCGAAACGGGGCTGGGCACCGGGGAGCTGTTTTTT.